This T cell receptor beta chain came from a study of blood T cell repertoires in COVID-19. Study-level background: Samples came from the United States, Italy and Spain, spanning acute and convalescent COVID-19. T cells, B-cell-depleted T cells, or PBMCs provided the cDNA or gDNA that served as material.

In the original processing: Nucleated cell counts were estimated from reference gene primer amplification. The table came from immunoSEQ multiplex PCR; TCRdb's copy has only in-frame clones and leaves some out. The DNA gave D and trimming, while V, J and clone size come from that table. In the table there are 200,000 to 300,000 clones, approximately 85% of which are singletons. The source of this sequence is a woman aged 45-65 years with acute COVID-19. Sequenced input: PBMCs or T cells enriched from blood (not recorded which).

The CDR3 DNA sequence: TGTGCCTGGAGCCGAACTAATAGGGAGACTGAAGCTTTCTTT. Translation gives CAWSRTNRETEAFF. The chain has TRBV30 and TRBJ1-1; unclear D gene. The CDR3 has 14 amino acids. V shed 3 bases and J shed 5 bases, with 16 bases lying between them. Germline V CDR1 and CDR2: GTSNPN, SVGIG (reference sequence). Full variable domain (outside the CDR3, taken from reference TRBV30 and TRBJ1-1): SQTIHQWPATLVQPVGSPLSLECTVEGTSNPNLYWYRQAAGRGLQLLFYSVGIGQISSEVPQNLSASRPQDRQFILSSKKLLLSDSGFYLCAWSRTNRETEAFFGQGTRLTVV.